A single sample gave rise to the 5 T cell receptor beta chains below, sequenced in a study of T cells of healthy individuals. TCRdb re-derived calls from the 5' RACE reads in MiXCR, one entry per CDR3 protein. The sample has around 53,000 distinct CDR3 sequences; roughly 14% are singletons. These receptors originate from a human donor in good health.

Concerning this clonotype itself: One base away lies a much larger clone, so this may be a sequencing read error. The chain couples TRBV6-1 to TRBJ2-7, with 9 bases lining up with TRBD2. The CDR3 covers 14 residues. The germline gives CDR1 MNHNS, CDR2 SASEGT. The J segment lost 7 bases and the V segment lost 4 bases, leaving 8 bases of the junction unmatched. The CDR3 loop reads CASSGNSGSQEQYF. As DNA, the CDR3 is TGTGCCAGCAGTGGAAATAGCGGGAGTCAGGAGCAGTACTTC.

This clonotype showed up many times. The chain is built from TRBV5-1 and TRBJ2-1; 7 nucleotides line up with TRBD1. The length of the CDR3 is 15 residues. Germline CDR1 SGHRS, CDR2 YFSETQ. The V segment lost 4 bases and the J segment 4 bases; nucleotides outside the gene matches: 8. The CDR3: CASSTTGVPYNEQFF. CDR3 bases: TGCGCCAGCAGCACCACAGGGGTACCGTACAATGAGCAGTTCTTC.

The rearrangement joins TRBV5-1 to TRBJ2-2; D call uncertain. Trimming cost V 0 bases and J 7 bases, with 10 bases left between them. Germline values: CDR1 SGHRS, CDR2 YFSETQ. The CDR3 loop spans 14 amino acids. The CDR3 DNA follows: TGCGCCAGCAGCTTGGGGGTAACCAACGGGGAGCTGTTTTTT. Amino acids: CASSLGVTNGELFF.

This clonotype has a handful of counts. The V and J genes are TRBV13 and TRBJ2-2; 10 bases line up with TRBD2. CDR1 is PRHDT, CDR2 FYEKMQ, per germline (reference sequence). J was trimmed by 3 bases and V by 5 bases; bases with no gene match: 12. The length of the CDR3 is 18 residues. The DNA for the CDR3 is TGTGCCAGCAGCCCGCCTCCCGGGACTAGCGACGACACCGGGGAGCTGTTTTTT. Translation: CASSPPPGTSDDTGELFF.

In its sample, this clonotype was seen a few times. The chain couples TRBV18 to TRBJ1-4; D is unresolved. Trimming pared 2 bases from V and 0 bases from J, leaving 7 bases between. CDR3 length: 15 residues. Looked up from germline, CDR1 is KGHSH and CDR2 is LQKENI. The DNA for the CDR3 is TGTGCCAGCTCACCATGGGAATCAACTAATGAAAAACTGTTTTTT. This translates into CASSPWESTNEKLFF.